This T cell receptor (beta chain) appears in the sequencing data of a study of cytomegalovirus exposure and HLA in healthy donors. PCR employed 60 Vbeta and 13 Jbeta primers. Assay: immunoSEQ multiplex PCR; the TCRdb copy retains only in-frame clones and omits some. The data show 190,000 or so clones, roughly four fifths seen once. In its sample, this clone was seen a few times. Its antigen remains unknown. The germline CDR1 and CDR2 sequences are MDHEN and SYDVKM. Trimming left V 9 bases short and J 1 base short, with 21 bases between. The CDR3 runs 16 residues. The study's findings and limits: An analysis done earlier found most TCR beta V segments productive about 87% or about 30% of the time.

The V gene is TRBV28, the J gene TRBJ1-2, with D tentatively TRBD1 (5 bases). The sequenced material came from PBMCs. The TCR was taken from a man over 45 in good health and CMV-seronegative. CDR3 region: CASWGVTGRFNYGYTF. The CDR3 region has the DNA TGTGCCAGTTGGGGGGTTACGGGGCGGTTTAACTATGGCTACACCTTC.